This entry describes one T cell receptor beta chain. Method: immunoSEQ multiplex PCR; TCRdb's copy keeps in-frame clones and lacks some. Found here are tens of thousands of clones, around 89% of them singletons; the top ten hold roughly 13%. The record originates from a study of blood T cell repertoires in COVID-19. Across the study: Samples of COVID-19 (acute and convalescent) were obtained from the United States, Italy and Spain. From T cells, B-cell-depleted T cells, or PBMCs came the material, which was cDNA or gDNA.

V was shortened by 5 bases and J by 0 bases, with 16 bases between the two germline ends. The CDR3 is 16 amino acids. Per germline, CDR1 SEHNR and CDR2 FQNEAQ (reference sequence). The chain uses TRBV7-9 and TRBJ1-1; D is possibly TRBD1 (5 bases). This sequence was found in a man in his 70s with active or convalescent COVID-19. The sample taken for sequencing was peripheral blood. CDR3 residues: CASSLSATVVNTEAFF. Written as DNA, the CDR3 is TGTGCCAGCAGCCTCTCTGCGACAGTAGTGAACACTGAAGCTTTCTTT. Full variable domain (outside the CDR3, taken from reference TRBV7-9 and TRBJ1-1): DTGVSQNPRHKITKRGQNVTFRCDPISEHNRLYWYRQTLGQGPEFLTYFQNEAQLEKSRLLSDRFSAERPKGSFSTLEIQRTEQGDSAMYLCASSLSATVVNTEAFFGQGTRLTVV.